This TCR beta chain is drawn from a study of blood T cells in healthy people across ages. At the level of the study: About one barcoded beta molecule was captured per two T cells (by template switching). General study results and limits: The study could not conclusively compare naive and antigen-experienced cells, given its unsorted PBMCs.

With respect to this clonotype: Antigen specificity is unknown.

The germline CDR1 and CDR2 sequences are MNHEY and SVGEGT. Trimming cost V 8 bases and J 4 bases; bases outside gene matches: 10. The CDR3 is made up of 14 amino acids. The use of a sample-barcoded 5' primer and a J-beta primer mix characterized a second PCR of about 6 to 11 cycles. There were at least 2.5 million CDR3-containing paired-end reads obtained from each sample. TCRdb re-called the 5' RACE reads through MiXCR, storing one row per CDR3 protein. The sample has 1 million or so distinct CDR3 sequences; 45% are singletons. Source material: blood. This TCR was recovered from a woman aged 55-69 years in good health. This rearrangement joins TRBV6-2 or TRBV6-3 to TRBJ1-2; 7 bases are shared with TRBD1. CDR3 bases: TGTGCCAGCGCTAACGCGGGGACAGTCTATGGCTACACCTTC. It codes for CASANAGTVYGYTF.